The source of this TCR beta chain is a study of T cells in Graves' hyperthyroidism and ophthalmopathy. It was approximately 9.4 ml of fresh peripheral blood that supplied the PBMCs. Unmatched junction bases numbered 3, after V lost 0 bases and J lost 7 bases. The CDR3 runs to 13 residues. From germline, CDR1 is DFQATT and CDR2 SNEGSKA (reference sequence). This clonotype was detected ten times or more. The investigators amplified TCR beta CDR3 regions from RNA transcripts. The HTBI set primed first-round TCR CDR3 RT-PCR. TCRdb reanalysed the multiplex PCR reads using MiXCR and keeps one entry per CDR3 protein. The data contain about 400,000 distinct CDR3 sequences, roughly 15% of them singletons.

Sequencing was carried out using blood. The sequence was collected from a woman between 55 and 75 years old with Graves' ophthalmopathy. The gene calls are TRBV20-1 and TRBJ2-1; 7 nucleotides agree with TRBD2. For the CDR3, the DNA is TGCAGTGCTAGAGATCGGGGAGGGAATGAGCAGTTCTTC. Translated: CSARDRGGNEQFF.